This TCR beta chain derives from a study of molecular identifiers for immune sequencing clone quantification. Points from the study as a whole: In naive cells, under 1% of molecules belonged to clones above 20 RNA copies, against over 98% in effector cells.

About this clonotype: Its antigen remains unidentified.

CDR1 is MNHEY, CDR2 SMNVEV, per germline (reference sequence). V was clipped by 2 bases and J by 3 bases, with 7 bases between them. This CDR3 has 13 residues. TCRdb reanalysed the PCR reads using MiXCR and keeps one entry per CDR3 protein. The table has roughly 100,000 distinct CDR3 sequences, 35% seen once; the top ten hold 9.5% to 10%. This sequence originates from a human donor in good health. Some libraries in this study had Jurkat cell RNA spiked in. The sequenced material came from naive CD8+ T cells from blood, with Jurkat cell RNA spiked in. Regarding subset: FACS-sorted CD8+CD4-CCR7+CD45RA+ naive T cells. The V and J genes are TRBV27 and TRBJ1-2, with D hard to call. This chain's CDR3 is CASSLGPYYGYTF. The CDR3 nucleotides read TGTGCCAGCAGTTTAGGGCCATACTATGGCTACACCTTC.